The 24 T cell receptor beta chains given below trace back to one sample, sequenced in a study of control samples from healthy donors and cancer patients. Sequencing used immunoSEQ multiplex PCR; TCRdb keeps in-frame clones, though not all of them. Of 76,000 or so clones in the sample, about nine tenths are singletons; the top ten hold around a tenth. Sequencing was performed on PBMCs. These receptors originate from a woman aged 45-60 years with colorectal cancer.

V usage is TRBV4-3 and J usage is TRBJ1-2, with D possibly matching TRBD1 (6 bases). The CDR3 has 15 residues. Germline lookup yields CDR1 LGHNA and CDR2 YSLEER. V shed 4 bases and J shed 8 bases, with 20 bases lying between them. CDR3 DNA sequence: TGCGCCAGCAGCCTGAGCCACGGGGGCGAGAACGGCTACACCTTC. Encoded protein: CASSLSHGGENGYTF.

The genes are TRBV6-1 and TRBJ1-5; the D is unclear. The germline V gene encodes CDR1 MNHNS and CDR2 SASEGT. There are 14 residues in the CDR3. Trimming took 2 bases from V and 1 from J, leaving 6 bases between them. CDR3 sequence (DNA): TGTGCCAGCAGTGAACCCGACAGCAATCAGCCCCAGCATTTT. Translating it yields CASSEPDSNQPQHF.

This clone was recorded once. CDR3: CASSVGQGQTGELFF. The CDR3 DNA follows: TGTGCCAGTAGTGTTGGACAGGGGCAAACCGGGGAGCTGTTTTTT. The rearrangement uses TRBV19 and TRBJ2-2; 9 nucleotides align to TRBD1. Per germline, CDR1 LNHDA and CDR2 SQIVND (reference sequence). This CDR3 spans 15 amino acids. The J segment lost 5 bases and the V segment lost 5 bases, leaving 6 bases of the junction unmatched.

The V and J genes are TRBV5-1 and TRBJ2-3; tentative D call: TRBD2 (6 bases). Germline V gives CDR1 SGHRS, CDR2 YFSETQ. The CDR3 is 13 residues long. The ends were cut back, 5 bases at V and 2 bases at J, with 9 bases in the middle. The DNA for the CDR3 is TGCGCCAGCAGGGTAGCGGCCACAGATACGCAGTATTTT. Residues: CASRVAATDTQYF.

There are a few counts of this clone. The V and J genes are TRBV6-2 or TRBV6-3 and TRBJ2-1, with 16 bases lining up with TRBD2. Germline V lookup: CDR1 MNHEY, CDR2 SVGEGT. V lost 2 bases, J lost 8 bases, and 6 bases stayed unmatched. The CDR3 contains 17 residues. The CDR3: CASSYGTSGGAWDEQFF. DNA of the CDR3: TGTGCCAGCAGTTACGGGACTAGCGGGGGGGCCTGGGATGAGCAGTTCTTC.

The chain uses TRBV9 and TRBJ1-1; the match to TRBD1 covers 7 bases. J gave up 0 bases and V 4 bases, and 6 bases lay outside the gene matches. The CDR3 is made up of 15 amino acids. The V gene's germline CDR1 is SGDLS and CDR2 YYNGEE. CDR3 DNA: TGTGCCAGCAGCCTCGAAGGGGGCATGAACACTGAAGCTTTCTTT. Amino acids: CASSLEGGMNTEAFF.

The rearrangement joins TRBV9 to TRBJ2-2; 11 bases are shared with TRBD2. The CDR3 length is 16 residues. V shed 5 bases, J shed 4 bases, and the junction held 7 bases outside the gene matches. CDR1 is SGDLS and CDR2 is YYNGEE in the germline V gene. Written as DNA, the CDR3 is TGTGCCAGCAGGCCCGCACTAGCGGGGGTCACCGGGGAGCTGTTTTTT. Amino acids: CASRPALAGVTGELFF.

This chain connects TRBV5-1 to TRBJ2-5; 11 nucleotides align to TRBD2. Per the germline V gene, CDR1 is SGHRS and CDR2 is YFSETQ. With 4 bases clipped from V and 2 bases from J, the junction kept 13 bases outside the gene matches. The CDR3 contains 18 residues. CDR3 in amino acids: CASSTSGLAGGIQETQYF. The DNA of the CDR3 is TGCGCCAGCAGCACCAGTGGGCTAGCGGGGGGTATTCAAGAGACCCAGTACTTC.

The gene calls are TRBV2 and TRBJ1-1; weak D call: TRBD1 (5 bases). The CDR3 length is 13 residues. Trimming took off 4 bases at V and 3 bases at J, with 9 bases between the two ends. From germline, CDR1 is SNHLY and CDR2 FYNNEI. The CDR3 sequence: CASSGDRYTEAFF. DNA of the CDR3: TGTGCCAGCAGTGGGGACCGTTACACTGAAGCTTTCTTT.

Here the CDR3 DNA reads TGTGCCAGCAGCTACCAACAGGGGTGGGATGAGCAGTTCTTC. Protein: CASSYQQGWDEQFF. The chain has TRBV5-6 and TRBJ2-1, with 7 bases matching TRBD1. The V segment lost 3 bases and the J segment 8 bases; nucleotides outside the gene matches: 8. Germline lookup yields CDR1 SGHDT and CDR2 YYEEEE. There are 14 residues in the CDR3.

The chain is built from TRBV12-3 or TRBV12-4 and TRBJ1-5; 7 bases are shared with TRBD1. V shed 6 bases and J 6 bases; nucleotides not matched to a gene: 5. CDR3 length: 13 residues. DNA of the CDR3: TGTGCCAGCAGATCAGGGGGAAGTCAGCCCCAGCATTTT. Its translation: CASRSGGSQPQHF.

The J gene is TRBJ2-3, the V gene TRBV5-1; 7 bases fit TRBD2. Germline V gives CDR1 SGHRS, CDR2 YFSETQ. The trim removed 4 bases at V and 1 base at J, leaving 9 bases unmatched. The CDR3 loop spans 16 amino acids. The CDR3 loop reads CASSLLGLAGTDTQYF. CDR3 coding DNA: TGCGCCAGCAGCCTTCTAGGGCTAGCGGGCACAGATACGCAGTATTTT.

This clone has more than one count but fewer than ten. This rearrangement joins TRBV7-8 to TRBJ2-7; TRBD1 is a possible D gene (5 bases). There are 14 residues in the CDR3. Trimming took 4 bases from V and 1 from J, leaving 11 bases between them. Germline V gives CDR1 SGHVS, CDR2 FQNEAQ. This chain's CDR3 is CASSWQGRSYEQYV. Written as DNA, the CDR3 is TGTGCCAGCAGCTGGCAGGGCCGTTCCTACGAGCAGTACGTC.

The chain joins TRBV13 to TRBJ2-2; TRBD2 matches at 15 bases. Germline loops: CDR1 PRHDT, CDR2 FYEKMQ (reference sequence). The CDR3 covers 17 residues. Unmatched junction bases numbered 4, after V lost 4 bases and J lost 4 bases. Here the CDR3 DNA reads TGTGCCAGCAGCTCGGGACTAGCGGGGGGAGTCACCGGGGAGCTGTTTTTT. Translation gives CASSSGLAGGVTGELFF.

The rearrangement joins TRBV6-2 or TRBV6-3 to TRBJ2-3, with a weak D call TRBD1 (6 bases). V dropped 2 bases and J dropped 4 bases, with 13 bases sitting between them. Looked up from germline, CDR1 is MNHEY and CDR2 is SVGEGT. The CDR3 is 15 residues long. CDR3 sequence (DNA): TGTGCCAGCAGTTACCCAACGACAGGAGCAGATACGCAGTATTTT. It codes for CASSYPTTGADTQYF.

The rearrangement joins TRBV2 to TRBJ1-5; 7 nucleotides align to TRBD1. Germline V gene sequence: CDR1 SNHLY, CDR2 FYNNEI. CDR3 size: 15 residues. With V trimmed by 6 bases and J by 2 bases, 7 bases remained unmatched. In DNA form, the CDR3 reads TGTGCCAGCAGCTCGACAGGGAGTGGCAATCAGCCCCAGCATTTT. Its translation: CASSSTGSGNQPQHF.

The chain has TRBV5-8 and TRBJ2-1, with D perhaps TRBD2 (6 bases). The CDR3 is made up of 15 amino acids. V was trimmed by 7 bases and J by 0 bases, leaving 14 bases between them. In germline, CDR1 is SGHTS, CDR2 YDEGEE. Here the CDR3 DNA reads TGTGCCAGCCTGGGGGGATCGAGCTCCTACAATGAGCAGTTCTTC. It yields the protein CASLGGSSSYNEQFF.

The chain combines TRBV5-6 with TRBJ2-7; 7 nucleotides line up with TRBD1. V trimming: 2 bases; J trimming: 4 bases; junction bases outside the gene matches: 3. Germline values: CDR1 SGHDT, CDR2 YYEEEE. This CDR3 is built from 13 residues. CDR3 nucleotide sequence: TGTGCCAGCAGCTTCGCCAGGGGGTACGAGCAGTACGTC. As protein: CASSFARGYEQYV.

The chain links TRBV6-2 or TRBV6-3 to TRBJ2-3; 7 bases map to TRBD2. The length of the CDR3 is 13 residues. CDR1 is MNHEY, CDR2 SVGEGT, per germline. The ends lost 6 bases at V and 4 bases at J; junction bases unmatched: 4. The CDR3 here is CASRPTSADTQYF. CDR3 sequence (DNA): TGTGCCAGCAGACCTACTAGCGCAGATACGCAGTATTTT.

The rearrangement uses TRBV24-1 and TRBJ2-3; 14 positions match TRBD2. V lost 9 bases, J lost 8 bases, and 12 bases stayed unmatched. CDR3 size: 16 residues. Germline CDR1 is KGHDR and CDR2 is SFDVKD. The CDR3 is CATSSSGLAGAGTQYF. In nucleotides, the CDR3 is TGTGCCACCTCCAGTTCGGGACTAGCGGGGGCAGGTACGCAGTATTTT.

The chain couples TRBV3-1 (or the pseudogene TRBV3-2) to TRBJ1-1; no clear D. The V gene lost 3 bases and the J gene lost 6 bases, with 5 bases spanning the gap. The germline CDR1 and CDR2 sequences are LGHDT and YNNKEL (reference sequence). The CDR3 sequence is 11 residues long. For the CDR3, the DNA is TGTGCCAGCAGCCAGGGCTCTGAAGCTTTCTTT. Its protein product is CASSQGSEAFF.

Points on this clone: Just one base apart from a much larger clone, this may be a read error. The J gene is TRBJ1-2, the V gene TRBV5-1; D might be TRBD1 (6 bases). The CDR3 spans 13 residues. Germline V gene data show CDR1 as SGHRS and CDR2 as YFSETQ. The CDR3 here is CARSLGGGHGYTF. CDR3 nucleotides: TGCGCCCGCAGCTTGGGCGGGGGGCATGGCTACACCTTC.

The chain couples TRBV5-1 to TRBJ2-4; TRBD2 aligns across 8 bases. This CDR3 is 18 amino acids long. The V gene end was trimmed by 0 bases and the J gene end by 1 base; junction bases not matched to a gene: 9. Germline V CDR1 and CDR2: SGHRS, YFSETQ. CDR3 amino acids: CASSLAAAGGIAKNIQYF. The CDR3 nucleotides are TGCGCCAGCAGCTTGGCCGCGGCGGGGGGCATTGCCAAAAACATTCAGTACTTC.

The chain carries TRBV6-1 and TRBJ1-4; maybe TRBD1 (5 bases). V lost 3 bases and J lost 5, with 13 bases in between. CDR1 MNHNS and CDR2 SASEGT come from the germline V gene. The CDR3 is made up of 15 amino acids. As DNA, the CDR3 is TGTGCCAGCAGTGATTGGAGGGGCTTGAATGAAAAACTGTTTTTT. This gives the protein CASSDWRGLNEKLFF.